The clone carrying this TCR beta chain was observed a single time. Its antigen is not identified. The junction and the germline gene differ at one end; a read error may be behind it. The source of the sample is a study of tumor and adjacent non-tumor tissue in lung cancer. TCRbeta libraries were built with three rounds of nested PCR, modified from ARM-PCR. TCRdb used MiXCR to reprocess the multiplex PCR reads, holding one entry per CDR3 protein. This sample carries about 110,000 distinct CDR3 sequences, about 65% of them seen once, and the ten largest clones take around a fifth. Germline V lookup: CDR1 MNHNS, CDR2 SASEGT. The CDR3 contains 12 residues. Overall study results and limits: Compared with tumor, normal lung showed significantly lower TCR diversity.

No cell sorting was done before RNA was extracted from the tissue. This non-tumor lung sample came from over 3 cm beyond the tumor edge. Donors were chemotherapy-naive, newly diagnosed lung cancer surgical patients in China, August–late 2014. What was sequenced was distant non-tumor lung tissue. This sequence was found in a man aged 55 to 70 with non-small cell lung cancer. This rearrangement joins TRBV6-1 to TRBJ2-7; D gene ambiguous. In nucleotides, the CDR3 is TGTGCCAACAGTGAAGCACGAGACGAGCATTACTTC. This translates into CANSEARDEHYF.